The entry below describes one T cell receptor beta chain. Its antigen is unidentified. The sample originates from a study of OX40 agonist ivuxolimab in advanced cancers. About the study: Age averaged around 60 years (range about 20 to 79), and just over 80% were male. Overall study results and limits: There was clonal expansion of CD4+ and CD8+ blood T cells by week 6 at 0.1 to 3.0 mg/kg. At 0.1-3.0 mg/kg, partial responders had clonal expansion among the lowest observed. In CD8+ T cells, expanded clones were on average more numerous than in CD4+.

The data were produced by immunoSEQ multiplex PCR, yet TCRdb's version contains in-frame clones alone and is incomplete. The sample consists of roughly 120,000 clones, roughly 89% of them appearing once. Germline lookup yields CDR1 KGHSH and CDR2 LQKENI. This CDR3 is built from 15 residues. V shed 3 bases and J shed 0 bases, with 9 bases lying between them. The source is an adult with an advanced solid tumor such as melanoma, head and neck, liver or kidney cancer. V and J are TRBV18 and TRBJ1-3; no clear D gene. Sequencing used CD4+ or CD8+ T cells sorted from blood, obtained in a trial of the OX40 agonist ivuxolimab. CDR3 amino acids: CASSPWGDSGNTIYF. The CDR3 DNA is TGTGCCAGCTCACCCTGGGGAGACTCTGGAAACACCATATATTTT.